A selection of T cell receptor beta chains follows, all from one sample in a study of early T cells in non-severe SARS-CoV-2 infection. TCRdb called the 5' RACE reads again in MiXCR, with one record for every CDR3 protein. The sample yields some 76,000 distinct CDR3 sequences, 15% to 17% seen once. The specimen sequenced was whole blood. Source of these receptors: an adult who was a healthcare worker with PCR-confirmed SARS-CoV-2 infection or an uninfected control (not recorded which). Each CDR3 is given with its conserved first and last residue. The D gene is left open where the match is weak. Part of the rows lack a size; the others show once, few, many or a class for expanded clones.

TRBV27	TRBJ1-2	TRBD1	many	TGTGCCAGCAGTTTCGGGACAGACTATGGCTACACCTTC	CASSFGTDYGYTF
TRBV7-2	TRBJ1-1	TRBD1	many	TGTGCCAGCAGCCCATGGACAGGGAGGGGGTCGAACACTGAAGCTTTCTTT	CASSPWTGRGSNTEAFF
TRBV4-3	TRBJ1-3	-	few	TGCGCCAGCAGCCAGTATTCGGCGAACTCTGGAAACACCATATATTTT	CASSQYSANSGNTIYF
TRBV18	TRBJ1-4	-	-	TGTGCCAGCTCTCCCAGGGATTCTAATGAAAAACTGTTTTTT	CASSPRDSNEKLFF
TRBV7-9	TRBJ1-1	-	few	TGTGCCAGCAGGTTCTGGACAGATGAAGCTTTCTTT	CASRFWTDEAFF
TRBV11-1	TRBJ2-5	TRBD1	few	TGTGCCAGCAGCTTAGCGACAGGGGATTTCCAAGAGACCCAGTACTTC	CASSLATGDFQETQYF
TRBV7-9	TRBJ1-4	TRBD1	-	TGTGCCAGCAGCTCGGTAGGGGGCTCTAATGAAAAACTGTTTTTT	CASSSVGGSNEKLFF
TRBV6-6	TRBJ1-1	-	few	TGTGCCAGCATCTTGCAGATCACGCCGAGACTCATGAACACTGAAGCTTTCTTT	CASILQITPRLMNTEAFF
TRBV29-1	TRBJ1-2	TRBD1	-	TGCAGCGTTGTGACAGGGAACTATGGCTACACCTTC	CSVVTGNYGYTF
TRBV7-9	TRBJ1-1	-	few	TGTGCCAGCAGAATAGTGGGGGCGTTGAACACTGAAGCTTTCTTT	CASRIVGALNTEAFF
TRBV5-1	TRBJ1-2	TRBD1	few	TGCGCCAGCAGCCTTACAGGGGCGCAGGTCTATGGCTACACCTTC	CASSLTGAQVYGYTF
TRBV20-1	TRBJ2-1	-	-	TGCAGTGCTAGCGAGCTGCATGAGCAGTTCTTC	CSASELHEQFF
TRBV19	TRBJ2-4	TRBD1	many	TGTGCCAGTAGTACCACAGGGGGGAGAAACATTCAGTACTTC	CASSTTGGRNIQYF
TRBV3-1	TRBJ1-3	-	-	TGTGCCAGCAGCCCTGGGACGACTGGAAACACCATATATTTT	CASSPGTTGNTIYF
TRBV7-2	TRBJ2-1	TRBD2	-	TGTGCCAGCAGCTTAAGTCTAGCGGTTGCCTACAATGAGCAGTTCTTC	CASSLSLAVAYNEQFF
TRBV28	TRBJ2-7	-	few	TGTGCCAGCACCCACGGGGACCCAACCTACGAGCAGTACTTC	CASTHGDPTYEQYF
TRBV30	TRBJ2-1	-	-	TGTGCCTGGAAAATTGACTCTCTAGGTGAGCAGTTCTTC	CAWKIDSLGEQFF
TRBV29-1	TRBJ1-1	-	many	TGCAGCACTGGAGGTCAGGCGGCGGGAGCTTTCTTT	CSTGGQAAGAFF
TRBV7-2	TRBJ2-1	TRBD2	few	TGTGCCAGCAGCTTAGTGCTGGGGGGACTAACAGACAATGAGCAGTTCTTC	CASSLVLGGLTDNEQFF
TRBV30	TRBJ1-5	-	many	TGTGCCTGGAGACAGCATAGCAATCAGCCCCAGCATTTT	CAWRQHSNQPQHF
TRBV5-1	TRBJ2-1	TRBD1	-	TGCGCCAGCAGCATTAGGACAGGGGAACTGAATGAGCAGTTCTTC	CASSIRTGELNEQFF
TRBV19	TRBJ1-3	-	-	TGTGCCAGTAGTATCCTTCAGGCCCGACCGGGGGGAAACACCATATATTTT	CASSILQARPGGNTIYF
TRBV19	TRBJ2-3	TRBD2	few	TGTGCCAGTAGTATCCGGCGGGGGTTTGATACGCAGTATTTT	CASSIRRGFDTQYF
TRBV9	TRBJ1-1	-	-	TGTGCCAGCAGCGTAGGGGGGACTGAAGCTTTCTTT	CASSVGGTEAFF
TRBV5-5	TRBJ1-1	-	-	TGTGCCAGCAGCCCAGGGTTGGATAACACTGAAGCTTTCTTT	CASSPGLDNTEAFF
TRBV29-1	TRBJ2-7	TRBD1	medium-sized	TGCAGCGTTATCCCCCGGACAGGGGTCCCCCCCTACGAGCAGTACTTC	CSVIPRTGVPPYEQYF
TRBV7-9	TRBJ1-5	TRBD1	few	TGTGCCAGCAGCCGCGGACAGGGAAATCAGCCCCAGCATTTT	CASSRGQGNQPQHF
TRBV28	TRBJ2-1	TRBD1	-	TGTGCCAGCAGTTCCCGGCCCGGGACAGGGGGTCTCAATGAGCAGTTCTTC	CASSSRPGTGGLNEQFF
TRBV10-3	TRBJ2-7	-	many	TGTGCCATCAGTGATTTCGGGGGGCAGACCTACGAGCAGTACTTC	CAISDFGGQTYEQYF
TRBV12-3/TRBV12-4	TRBJ1-4	-	many	TGTGCCAGCAGGCAAGACGTCACCAAGGGAAAACTGTTTTTT	CASRQDVTKGKLFF
TRBV7-2	TRBJ2-7	-	few	TGTGCCAGCAGCCCTACCCGGGCAAGGAAGCAGTACTTC	CASSPTRARKQYF
TRBV2	TRBJ2-3	-	-	TGTGCCAGCAGTGAAGCGCCGTTGTGGGGCCTCAGCACAGATACGCAGTATTTT	CASSEAPLWGLSTDTQYF
TRBV4-2	TRBJ1-1	TRBD1	-	TGTGCCAGCAGCCAAACAGGGGGCGAAAACACTGAAGCTTTCTTT	CASSQTGGENTEAFF
TRBV30	TRBJ2-7	TRBD2	many	TGTGCCTGGAGTCACGTAGCGGGAGCCGAGCAGTACTTC	CAWSHVAGAEQYF
TRBV6-5	TRBJ2-7	TRBD1	many	TGTGCCACCTACGCAAGGGGACAGCATGCCTACGAGCAGTACTTC	CATYARGQHAYEQYF
TRBV7-8	TRBJ2-5	-	-	TGTGCCAGCAGCTCCATAGGGGTCCAAGAGACCCAGTACTTC	CASSSIGVQETQYF
TRBV20-1	TRBJ2-7	-	-	TGCAGTGTCTCGCAAGGGACCGGTTGGGAGCAGTACTTC	CSVSQGTGWEQYF
TRBV13	TRBJ2-3	TRBD2	many	TGTGCCAGCAGCCCCGGGGTAGCGGGATTCACAGATACGCAGTATTTT	CASSPGVAGFTDTQYF
TRBV4-1	TRBJ1-1	-	-	TGCGCCAGCAGCCAAGAACGAAACACTGAAGCTTTCTTT	CASSQERNTEAFF
TRBV4-1	TRBJ1-1	-	-	TGCGCCAGCAGCCACGCCTTCGGTGGAGGAGGCAACACTGAAGCTTTCTTT	CASSHAFGGGGNTEAFF
TRBV5-4	TRBJ2-1	TRBD2	-	TGTGCCAGCAGCCAAACTAGCGGCAATGAGCAGTTCTTC	CASSQTSGNEQFF
TRBV19	TRBJ1-5	-	-	TGTGCCAGTACGGAGGGCCCGTATAGCAATCAGTCCCAGCATTTT	CASTEGPYSNQSQHF
TRBV20-1	TRBJ2-2	-	-	TGCAGTGCTAGAGTTGGGGGCGGGGAGCTGTTTTTT	CSARVGGGELFF
TRBV3-1	TRBJ2-7	-	few	TGTGCCAGCAGCCAAAGGTCCCAAACCTACGAGCAGTACTTC	CASSQRSQTYEQYF
TRBV7-9	TRBJ1-3	-	few	TGTGCCAGCAGCTCCTTCCGGCGGAATCTGAACACCATATATTTT	CASSSFRRNLNTIYF
TRBV5-1	TRBJ1-6	TRBD1	few	TGCGCCAGCAGCTTCACAGGGGATTCACCCCTCCACTTT	CASSFTGDSPLHF
TRBV20-1	TRBJ1-3	-	-	TGCAGTGCTAGAACCCGGGTCTCAGACTCTGGAAACACCATATATTTT	CSARTRVSDSGNTIYF
TRBV29-1	TRBJ2-2	-	few	TGCAGCGCCTATAAGGGATCCGGGGAGCTGTTTTTT	CSAYKGSGELFF
TRBV7-3	TRBJ2-1	-	-	TGTGCCAGCAGCTTATCGTACGGGAGTAGGCATGAGCAGTTCTTC	CASSLSYGSRHEQFF